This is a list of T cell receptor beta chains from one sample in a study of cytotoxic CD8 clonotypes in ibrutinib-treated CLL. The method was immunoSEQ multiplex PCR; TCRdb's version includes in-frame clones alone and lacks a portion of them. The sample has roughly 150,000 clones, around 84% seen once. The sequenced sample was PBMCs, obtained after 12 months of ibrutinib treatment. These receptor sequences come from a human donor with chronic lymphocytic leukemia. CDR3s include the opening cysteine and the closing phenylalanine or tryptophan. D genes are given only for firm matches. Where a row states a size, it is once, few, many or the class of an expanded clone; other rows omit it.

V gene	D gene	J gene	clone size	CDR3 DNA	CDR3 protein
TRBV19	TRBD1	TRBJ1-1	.	TGTGCCAGGGCGTCCCGGGACAGGCCCGAGAACACTGAAGCTTTCTTT	CARASRDRPENTEAFF
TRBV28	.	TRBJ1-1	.	TGTGCCAGCAGAGAGGGTAGCACTGAAGCTTTCTTT	CASREGSTEAFF
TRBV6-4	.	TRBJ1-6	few	TGTGCCAGCAGTGACGACGGTGGGGTAAATTCACCCCTCCACTTT	CASSDDGGVNSPLHF
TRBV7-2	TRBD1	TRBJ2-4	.	TGTGCCAGCAGCCCCTCAGGGGGCACCGCTGACATTCAGTACTTC	CASSPSGGTADIQYF
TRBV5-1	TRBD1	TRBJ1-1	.	TGCGCCAGCAGCTGGGGACAGGGGGTCACTGAAGCTTTCTTT	CASSWGQGVTEAFF
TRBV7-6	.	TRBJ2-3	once	TGTGCCAGCAGCGATATACAGGGCCAGCCCCATCGAGATACGCAGTATTTT	CASSDIQGQPHRDTQYF
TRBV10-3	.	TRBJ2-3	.	TGTGCCACCACTCTAGGTAGAGGCGCAGATACGCAGTATTTT	CATTLGRGADTQYF
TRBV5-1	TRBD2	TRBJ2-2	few	TGCGCCAGCAGCGGACTAGCGGAGGGTTCCCGGGAGCTGTTTTTT	CASSGLAEGSRELFF
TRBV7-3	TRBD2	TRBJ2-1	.	TGTGCCAGCAGCCGAAGCCCCCCCGGGGGGGCCTACAATGAGCAGTTCTTC	CASSRSPPGGAYNEQFF
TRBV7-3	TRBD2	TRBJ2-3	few	TGTGCCAGCAGCCCCAGGGCACTAGCGGGAGGAGTCACAGATACGCAGTATTTT	CASSPRALAGGVTDTQYF
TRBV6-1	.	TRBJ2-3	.	TGTGCCAGCAGTGAAAGCTCTACAGATACGCAGTATTTT	CASSESSTDTQYF
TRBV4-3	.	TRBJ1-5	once	TGCGCCAGCAGCCGAAACCTAGATAGCAATCAGCCCCAGCATTTT	CASSRNLDSNQPQHF
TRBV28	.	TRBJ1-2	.	TGTGCCAGCAGTTTTTGGCTAAACTATGGCTACACCTTC	CASSFWLNYGYTF
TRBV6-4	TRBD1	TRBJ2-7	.	TGTGCCAGCAGTACTGACAGGGAGATCTACGAGCAGTACTTC	CASSTDREIYEQYF
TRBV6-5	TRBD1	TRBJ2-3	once	TGTGCCAGCAGTTACTCCGACAGGGGACGGCGGACGCAGTATTTT	CASSYSDRGRRTQYF
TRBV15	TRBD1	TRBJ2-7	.	TGTGCCACCAGCAGTGGGACAGGGGGCTGGGAGCAGTACTTC	CATSSGTGGWEQYF
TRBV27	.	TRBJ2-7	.	TGTGCCAGCAGTAGACACGGACACTACGAGCAGTACTTC	CASSRHGHYEQYF
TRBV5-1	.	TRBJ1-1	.	TGCGCCAGCAGCTTGGGCTGGGGAAACACTGAAGCTTTCTTT	CASSLGWGNTEAFF
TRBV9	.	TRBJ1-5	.	TGTGCCAGCAGCGTAGGAGGGGGTTTCGGTCAGCCCCAGCATTTT	CASSVGGGFGQPQHF
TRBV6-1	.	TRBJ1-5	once	TGTGCCAGCAGAGAAGGCCTCAATCAGCCCCAGCATTTT	CASREGLNQPQHF
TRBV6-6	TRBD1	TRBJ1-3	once	TGTGCCAGCAGTTCCGCCAACAGGGGTTTTGGAAACACCATATATTTT	CASSSANRGFGNTIYF
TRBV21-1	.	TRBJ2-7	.	TGTGCCAGCAGCGCCTCCTTTGGGACTAGCGGGATGGGCGAGCAGTACTTC	CASSASFGTSGMGEQYF